This T cell receptor beta chain was sequenced for a study of cytomegalovirus exposure and HLA in healthy donors listed by TCRdb under 2017. At the level of the whole study: The 650 to 800 repertoires of the first cohort and the roughly 110 validation repertoires were produced on the same platform, according to a later analysis. The aim of the study was to test whether cataloging public T cell receptors could identify signatures of past pathogen exposure. To predict cytomegalovirus infection status, the study combined high-throughput TCR immunosequencing, statistical association of individual TCRs with disease status, and machine learning. A separate validation cohort of 100 to 150 different subjects was used in addition to the roughly 670-subject first cohort.

Separate from the approximately 700-subject first cohort, the validation cohort of roughly 110 subjects was the group to which the donors belonged. Receptors were amplified or captured by the immunoSEQ multiplex PCR assay. The original methods were these. To diagnose cytomegalovirus status from the catalog of TCR beta chain sequences, a statistical classification framework was built. TCRdb provides this immuneACCESS table in a form limited to in-frame rearrangements. Some clones are lacking; in checked studies, under half of them reflect an unresolved V gene, and why the rest are absent is not known. V and J calls and clone size are given by that table; D and trimming were obtained from the DNA. This sample is represented by about 260,000 clones; 90% of them were singletons. 3.1% of the sample is taken by the ten largest. CDR1 SGHAT and CDR2 FQNNGV are derived from the germline V gene. Counted from cysteine to phenylalanine, this CDR3 has 18 amino acids. The CDR3 DNA has 54 bases and is translated from base 1. Trimming accounts for 5 bases at V and 3 bases at J, while the number of junction bases matched to no gene is 12.

What the study reported, not specific to this receptor: A total of some 180 TCR beta chains were listed by the study as associated with cytomegalovirus. Across donors, most TCR sequences were observed very rarely, whereas some public TCRs were present in many individuals. Of the cluster scores, roughly 93% were above 0 in a later analysis, which found that TCRs clustered in the first cohort also tended to co-occur in the 120 validation repertoires. The validation cohort had no HLA typing available for a later analysis, so co-occurrence within that cohort was assessed over all 130 or so repertoires. The authors suggested that the approach could potentially be extended to other disease states and immunological phenotypes. The classifier was reported to diagnose cytomegalovirus status with high specificity and sensitivity in both the original cohort and the validation cohort. In vitro tests confirmed that a few of the cytomegalovirus-associated TCR beta chains recognize cytomegalovirus antigens.

Comment on this clone: There is no known antigen for this receptor. Nothing much larger sits one base from this clone, and base qualities are not available.

The rearranged chain carries TRBV11-2 and TRBJ2-5; 13 bases in between match TRBD2. The receptor was derived from a woman aged 30 to 39 in good health and CMV-seronegative. Sequencing was done on a sample of PBMCs. The bases read TGTGCCAGCAGCCCGCTAACTGCTGGACTAGCGGGAGAAGAGACCCAGTACTTC. This encodes CASSPLTAGLAGEETQYF.